This T cell receptor (beta chain) was documented in a study of CD8 T cells in Susac syndrome. Study-level results: Expansion of Susac CD8+ clones peaked in TEMRA cells and in active patients.

Points on this clonotype: No antigen is known for it.

CDR1 and CDR2 from the germline V gene are SGHNT and YYREEE (reference sequence). J lost 7 bases, V lost 1 base, and 11 bases had no gene match. The CDR3 contains 17 residues. The RNA, about 0.45 to 1 ug, was put through reverse transcription using random hexamers. TCRdb re-called the immunoSEQ multiplex PCR reads with MiXCR, one entry per CDR3 protein. This sample has around 81,000 distinct CDR3 sequences, with approximately 93% found just once. Input material: CD8+ T cells from PBMCs. This chain links TRBV5-4 with TRBJ2-1; 10 nucleotides agree with TRBD2. The receptor comes from a human donor with Susac syndrome. CDR3 in amino acids: CASSLIAASGSVNEQFF. Here the CDR3 DNA reads TGTGCCAGCAGCTTGATAGCGGCTAGCGGGAGTGTGAATGAGCAGTTCTTC.